Given below is one TCR beta chain in context. This clonotype was recorded a few times. The antigen it recognizes is unknown. Base qualities are not at hand, and no much larger clone is one base apart. Only healthy Caucasian donors were included. This entry comes from a study of identical twins (dated by TCRdb to about 2016). About the investigation overall: To test whether fetal clonotypes persist, the study used deep sequencing on TCR alpha and beta repertoires from monozygotic twins, unrelated adults of various ages, and cord blood. To rule out contamination, the twin experiments were replicated at different times with different library preparation protocols.

Library method: 5' RACE. Sequencing relied on an Illumina HiSeq 2000. Template switching added a universal primer binding site, and the final cDNA carried a unique molecular identifier that allowed TCR cDNA molecules to be counted accurately. Specific primers in the conserved constant-segment region were used to synthesize first-strand cDNA for TCR alpha and beta chains. To control for contamination, each cDNA library was double barcoded with a SMART-Mk sample barcode plus Illumina barcodes. TruSeq adapter sequences along with Illumina sample barcodes were introduced in two successive PCR steps. TCR alpha and beta cDNA libraries were sequenced on the Illumina HiSeq platform with custom primers. In the authors' own workflow: Raw reads were processed with MiGEC to extract unique molecular identifiers, and MiXCR was used to determine CDR3 positions. Recombination models were inferred per individual with the repgenHMM and IGoR tools using an EM algorithm. Shared clonotype analysis was performed with the tcR package in R, normalizing sharing by the product of cloneset sizes. To study raw recombination free of thymic and clonal selection effects, out-of-frame nonproductive sequences were analyzed. TCRdb handled the public reads itself, with Q25 trimming in fastp and clone calling in MiXCR, and kept productive beta chains. For every CDR3 protein sequence, its rows merge into one entry that carries the most common genes and DNA. For this entry, the V and J calls and clone size follow TCRdb and not the study's own pipeline. The sample table records around 1.7 million distinct CDR3 sequences; about 31% of these occur just once. The ten largest make up under 0.35% of the sample.

The research as a whole found: Conclusions relied on cross-sectional statistical analysis, since the same donors could not be followed over many years. Recombination models systematically underestimated out-of-frame TCR alpha sharing in monozygotic twins but agreed with sharing between unrelated individuals. Compared with coincidental sharing between unrelated individuals, out-of-frame TCR alpha sequences shared between twins had an excess of sequences with low generation probability. Invariant T cells such as MAIT and iNKT could partly confound zero-insertion analyses, although diverse VJ usage argued against such confounding for most clonotypes. Abundant cord blood beta clonotypes carried fewer insertions; young adult naive repertoires showed a weaker similar trend, while memory repertoires showed none. The excess sharing between twins in beta out-of-frame sequences was weaker because fewer shared sequences reduced the signal-to-noise ratio.

The clonotype originates from a newborn girl in good health. Sequencing was done on a sample of cord blood.

The DNA reads TGTGCCACTAACGAGACAGGGTTTGATACGCAGTATTTT. Translated, it gives CATNETGFDTQYF. The chain was built from TRBV24-1 and TRBJ2-3; 7 junctional bases match TRBD1. CDR1 and CDR2 were assigned from the germline V gene as KGHDR and SFDVKD. From its cysteine to its phenylalanine, the CDR3 spans 13 amino acids. The only DNA kept is the CDR3, 39 bases in frame from the first base. Germline trimming: 10 bases from V, 6 bases from J; junction bases outside gene matches: 9.